The 22 T cell receptor beta chains below were found in one sample sequenced in a study of shared T cell receptors in the human thymus. Measured with immunoSEQ multiplex PCR; TCRdb has only the in-frame clones, and not every one. Found here are hundreds of thousands of clones, more than 75% of them singletons; the top ten hold around 0.01%. These data are also associated with another study on human thymus T cells.

Sequenced input: thymocytes. The receptor source for this set is a boy under three years old with a congenital heart defect.

V usage is TRBV5-4 and J usage is TRBJ2-5, with a tentative D call TRBD1 (6 bases). The tail of the sequence fits TRBJ2-7 better, so the J call may be wrong. There are 17 residues in the CDR3. From germline, CDR1 is SGHNT and CDR2 YYREEE (reference sequence). The CDR3 DNA reads as TGTGCCAGCAGCCCCTCGAAAGGGGGAGTCTTACCCTTCGAGCAGTACTTC. It yields the protein CASSPSKGGVLPFEQYF.

The rearrangement uses TRBV11-1 and TRBJ2-7, with D possibly being TRBD2 (5 bases). This CDR3 has 14 residues. V was clipped by 0 bases and J by 7 bases, with 13 bases between them. CDR1 and CDR2 (germline): SGHAT, FQDESV (reference sequence). This CDR3 is CASSLAGVSREQYF. The CDR3 DNA reads as TGTGCCAGCAGCTTAGCGGGAGTATCGCGTGAGCAGTACTTC.

The rearrangement links TRBV6-4 to TRBJ1-5; D may be TRBD1 (5 bases). V lost 6 bases and J 3 bases, leaving 18 bases between the germline ends. CDR1 is MRHNA and CDR2 is SNTAGT in the germline V gene. This CDR3 is 16 amino acids long. CDR3 DNA: TGTGCCAGCAGATATGCGGGGGAGGCAATCAATCAGCCCCAGCATTTT. It yields the protein CASRYAGEAINQPQHF.

The genes are TRBV27 and TRBJ2-1; 16 bases line up with TRBD2. Losses at the gene ends were 4 bases for V and 7 bases for J; bases not matched to a gene: 13. Germline values: CDR1 MNHEY, CDR2 SMNVEV (reference sequence). The CDR3 runs to 19 residues. The CDR3 loop reads CASSSGTSGRAFDGNEQFF. CDR3 in DNA: TGTGCCAGCAGTTCAGGGACTAGCGGGAGGGCCTTTGATGGGAATGAGCAGTTCTTC.

The chain links TRBV11-3 to TRBJ2-6, with D uncertain. The germline V and J ends were trimmed by 5 bases and 4 bases, with 9 bases remaining between them. The CDR3 is 14 residues long. The germline gives CDR1 SGHNT, CDR2 YENEEA. CDR3 residues: CASSGNPGANVLTF. Written as DNA, the CDR3 is TGTGCCAGCAGCGGCAACCCGGGGGCCAACGTCCTGACTTTC. Full variable domain (missing parts from reference TRBV11-3 and TRBJ2-6): EAGVVQSPRYKIIEKKQPVAFWCNPISGHNTLYWYLQNLGQGPELLIRYENEEAVDDSQLPKDRFSAERLKGVDSTLKIQPAELGDSAVYLCASSGNPGANVLTFGAGSRLTVL.

This chain joins TRBV30 and TRBJ2-1; possibly TRBD2 for D (6 bases). Germline assignment: CDR1 GTSNPN and CDR2 SVGIG (reference sequence). V was shortened by 0 bases and J by 8 bases, with 17 bases between the two germline ends. The CDR3 runs to 15 residues. The CDR3 DNA is TGTGCCTGGAGTGTAGGAGCGGGTCGCGACCATGAGCAGTTCTTC. This gives the protein CAWSVGAGRDHEQFF.

This chain links TRBV7-9 with TRBJ2-7; 8 bases match TRBD1. Trimming at V came to 5 bases and at J to 2 bases, leaving 11 bases not matched to a gene. Germline V gene lookup returns CDR1 SEHNR and CDR2 FQNEAQ (reference sequence). CDR3 length: 16 residues. The CDR3 protein is CASSPLGQVPPYEQYF. The CDR3 DNA reads TGTGCCAGCAGCCCACTGGGACAGGTGCCCCCCTACGAGCAGTACTTC. The full variable domain, completed using reference TRBV7-9 and TRBJ2-7, is DTGVSQNPRHKITKRGQNVTFRCDPISEHNRLYWYRQTLGQGPEFLTYFQNEAQLEKSRLLSDRFSAERPKGSFSTLEIQRTEQGDSAMYLCASSPLGQVPPYEQYFGPGTRLTVT.

The rearrangement uses TRBV4-3 and TRBJ2-1; D may be TRBD2 (6 bases). This CDR3 spans 13 amino acids. Germline CDR1 and CDR2: LGHNA and YSLEER. V lost 4 bases, J lost 11 bases, and 15 bases lay in between. The CDR3 DNA reads TGCGCCAGCAGCCCGCGGGGTGGCAGGAAGCAGTTCTTC. It yields the protein CASSPRGGRKQFF.

The chain uses TRBV10-3 and TRBJ1-1; TRBD1 might be the D (6 bases). Trimming stripped 5 bases from V and 0 bases from J, with 13 bases between. CDR3 length equals 15 residues. Germline loops: CDR1 ENHRY, CDR2 SYGVKD. The CDR3 reads CAISPHREVNTEAFF. CDR3 bases: TGTGCCATCAGTCCACACAGGGAAGTGAACACTGAAGCTTTCTTT.

The chain is built from TRBV4-3 and TRBJ2-1; D unclear. The CDR3 loop spans 15 amino acids. The V end lost 1 base, the J end lost 0 bases, and 7 bases lay between the germline ends. Looked up from germline, CDR1 is LGHNA and CDR2 is YSLEER. The CDR3 region has the DNA TGCGCCAGCAGCCAAGCTCCGAGCTCCTACAATGAGCAGTTCTTC. Its protein is CASSQAPSSYNEQFF.

This clone was seen a handful of times. The V call is TRBV5-1, the J call TRBJ2-7; 14 bases are shared with TRBD2. Per the germline V gene, CDR1 is SGHRS and CDR2 is YFSETQ. The trim removed 4 bases at V and 3 bases at J, leaving 9 bases unmatched. This CDR3 is built from 17 residues. The CDR3 DNA reads as TGCGCCAGCAGCCTACTGGGACTAGCGGGAGTACACTACGAGCAGTACTTC. It yields the protein CASSLLGLAGVHYEQYF.

The chain links TRBV5-1 to TRBJ2-3; TRBD1 agrees at 8 bases. CDR1 SGHRS and CDR2 YFSETQ come from the germline V gene. V gave up 4 bases and J gave up 6 bases; unmatched junction bases: 7. The CDR3 loop spans 14 amino acids. CDR3 sequence (DNA): TGCGCCAGCAGCGCCGGACAGGGACCCGATACGCAGTATTTT. This codes for CASSAGQGPDTQYF.

This chain joins TRBV6-6 and TRBJ1-2, with 8 bases that match TRBD1. The junction had 7 bases not matched to a gene; V was cut back by 2 bases and J by 2 bases. Germline CDR1 reads MNHNY; CDR2 reads SVGAGI (reference sequence). The CDR3 has 16 amino acids. The CDR3 nucleotides read TGTGCCAGCAGTTACCCGGGACAGGCCGCAAACTATGGCTACACCTTC. This encodes CASSYPGQAANYGYTF.

This clone has just one count. The chain has TRBV14 and TRBJ2-5, with a possible D match to TRBD1 (7 bases). This CDR3 region has 17 residues. The ends were cut back, 0 bases at V and 7 bases at J, with 21 bases in the middle. Germline values: CDR1 SGHDN, CDR2 FVKESK. The CDR3 region is CASSQDTRQGGLGTQYF. CDR3 coding DNA: TGTGCCAGCAGCCAAGATACGAGACAGGGAGGCCTCGGGACCCAGTACTTC. Based on the CDR3 plus reference TRBV14 and TRBJ2-5, the full variable domain is EAGVTQFPSHSVIEKGQTVTLRCDPISGHDNLYWYRRVMGKEIKFLLHFVKESKQDESGMPNNRFLAERTGGTYSTLKVQPAELEDSGVYFCASSQDTRQGGLGTQYFGPGTRLLVL.

J is TRBJ2-1 and V is TRBV25-1; D perhaps matches TRBD2 (6 bases). The CDR3 totals 18 residues. In germline, CDR1 is MGHDK, CDR2 SYGVNS. Between the trimmed V and J ends, which lost 3 bases and 4 bases, there was a span of 22 bases. CDR3 coding DNA: TGTGCCAGCAGTGATCTATACGCAGCCGGGACTGGTTACAATGAGCAGTTCTTC. Protein sequence: CASSDLYAAGTGYNEQFF.

This clone was observed a single time. This chain joins TRBV4-1 and TRBJ2-3; D may be TRBD2 (5 bases). Trimming took 1 base from V and 9 from J, leaving 17 bases between them. The CDR3 is 15 residues long. Germline CDR1 is MGHRA and CDR2 is YSYEKL. CDR3 loop: CASSQGRSGSSTQYF. In nucleotides, the CDR3 is TGCGCCAGCAGCCAAGGTCGGTCGGGGAGCAGCACGCAGTATTTT.

This chain uses TRBV5-8 with TRBJ2-2; 7 bases map to TRBD2. The CDR3 has 19 amino acids. Trimming cost V 3 bases and J 0 bases; bases outside gene matches: 14. CDR1 is SGHTS, CDR2 YDEGEE, per germline. The CDR3 region has the DNA TGTGCCAGCAGCTCCGGGGGGATCGAACACCTACCGAACACCGGGGAGCTGTTTTTT. Its translation: CASSSGGIEHLPNTGELFF.

This clone has a handful of counts. The chain recombines TRBV6-1 with TRBJ1-1; possibly TRBD1 for D (5 bases). V gave up 4 bases and J gave up 9 bases, with 18 bases separating them. The CDR3 covers 14 residues. Germline loops: CDR1 MNHNS, CDR2 SASEGT. The CDR3: CASSAGGGRVKAFF. CDR3 bases: TGTGCCAGCAGTGCCGGCGGGGGAAGGGTAAAAGCTTTCTTT.

Only one count was recorded for this clone. The chain joins TRBV14 to TRBJ2-7; the D gene is possibly TRBD2 (7 bases). The CDR3 contains 17 residues. Between the trimmed V and J ends, which lost 4 bases and 0 bases, there was a span of 19 bases. CDR1 and CDR2 from the germline V gene are SGHDN and FVKESK. CDR3 DNA: TGTGCCAGCAGCCGCCTATCCTTAGGGGGGGACTCCTACGAGCAGTACTTC. Translating it yields CASSRLSLGGDSYEQYF.

The chain employs TRBV25-1 and TRBJ2-7; TRBD1 might be the D (6 bases). Trimming removed 4 bases from V and 5 bases from J, with 21 bases in between. This CDR3 region has 16 residues. CDR1 and CDR2 (germline): MGHDK, SYGVNS. Written as DNA, the CDR3 is TGTGCCAGCAGTGTAGATTGGGGCAGGGGTCCCCACGAGCAGTACTTC. Translating it yields CASSVDWGRGPHEQYF.

The V gene is TRBV25-1, the J gene TRBJ2-1, with 12 bases aligning to TRBD2. This CDR3 contains 16 residues. Trimming cost V 4 bases and J 2 bases; bases outside gene matches: 3. Germline V gives CDR1 MGHDK, CDR2 SYGVNS. DNA for the CDR3: TGTGCCAGCAGTGCCCGACTAGCGGGGGCCTACAATGAGCAGTTCTTC. This encodes CASSARLAGAYNEQFF.

The J gene is TRBJ2-7, the V gene TRBV27; TRBD2 is a possible D gene (5 bases). The germline V and J ends were trimmed by 0 bases and 4 bases, with 16 bases remaining between them. The CDR3 loop spans 16 amino acids. Germline V gene lookup returns CDR1 MNHEY and CDR2 SMNVEV (reference sequence). In DNA form, the CDR3 reads TGTGCCAGCAGTTTATCGGGTAAGGGTCGGAGGTACGAGCAGTACTTC. This sequence encodes CASSLSGKGRRYEQYF.